Each of the 2 T cell receptor beta chains below was sequenced from the same sample in a study of blood T cell repertoires in COVID-19. Produced via immunoSEQ multiplex PCR; TCRdb's table is partial and in-frame only. The repertoire has 200,000 to 250,000 clones, roughly 86% of them found once; the top ten carry approximately 10%. Sequencing was performed on PBMCs or T cells enriched from blood (not recorded which). Receptor source: a man in his late teens or twenties with acute COVID-19.

With regard to this clone: Within the sample, other DNA sequences also encode this same CDR3. The chain has TRBV9 and TRBJ2-3, with TRBD2 matching 10 bases. The CDR3 is 15 residues long. CDR1 and CDR2 from the germline V gene are SGDLS and YYNGEE. With 2 bases clipped from V and 1 base from J, the junction kept 1 base outside the gene matches. The DNA for the CDR3 is TGTGCCAGCAGCGTCGGACTAGCGGGCACAGATACGCAGTATTTT. Amino acids: CASSVGLAGTDTQYF.

This clone was detected a few times. Other DNA variants within this sample encode the same CDR3. The chain joins TRBV28 to TRBJ2-7; D gene uncertain. This CDR3 is built from 13 residues. Germline V gene lookup returns CDR1 MDHEN and CDR2 SYDVKM. Trimming shortened V by 3 bases and J by 0 bases, and 6 bases separated the two germline ends. The CDR3 region is CASSFQDSYEQYF. CDR3 coding DNA: TGTGCCAGCAGTTTCCAGGACTCCTACGAGCAGTACTTC.